This T cell receptor beta chain derives from a study of T cells in localized non-small cell lung cancer (dated by TCRdb to the early 2020s). Some background on the complete study: The study examined T cell repertoires in 200 to 300 patients with early-stage NSCLC and compared tumors with uninvolved tumor-adjacent lungs. All 220 or so NSCLC patients in the cohort were treatment-naive and had localized lung tumors that were resected. The mean age of the NSCLC patients was roughly 70 years, with 120 to 150 men and 95 to 110 women.

TCR beta CDR3 regions were sequenced from DNA using the immunoSEQ Assay. The published analysis was carried out like this. To compute T cell density, TCR beta template counts were normalized to usable DNA, which was estimated by amplifying housekeeping genes. Using the preseqR package, richness was estimated by extrapolating to 120,000 templates for tissue samples and 400,000 templates for PBMC samples. Clonality was taken to be one minus Pielou's evenness. Differential abundance testing on productive amino-acid clonotypes, with a minimum total count of 5 and an alpha of 0.1, was used to identify tissue-enriched TCRs. Repertoire overlap between compartments was quantified with the Jaccard Index and Morisita Overlap Index. GLIPH grouped TCR beta CDR3s together with public tetramer-defined viral CDR3s, and a viral motif had to include at least three viral sequences and show V-gene enrichment. As stored in TCRdb, this immuneACCESS dataset retains in-frame rearrangements with V and J assigned. A fraction of the clones does not appear; measured against another copy, unresolved V genes explain less than half of the discrepancy, and the remainder lacks a known reason. That table is the source of V, J and clone size, and D and trimming were worked out from the DNA. This sample lists more than 900 clones; 22% were detected once. The top ten clonotypes cover 15% to 20% of the sample.

Uninvolved adjacent lung was obtained at least 2 cm from the tumor margin, and the absence of atypia was confirmed by two independent pathologists. At diagnosis, tumor, uninvolved tumor-adjacent lung and peripheral blood were collected and then preserved as a mix of FFPE and fresh-frozen material. This clone was observed a handful of times. Which antigen it targets is not known. The input lacks base qualities; no much larger clone sits a single base away. Overall study outcomes, separate from this receptor: Of the top 100 tumor clones, a median of 57 were detected in paired uninvolved adjacent lung; under 30 were also among that lung's top 100. Higher blood T cell density associated with longer overall survival, while higher adjacent-lung clonality associated with shorter survival. Multi-region tumor sequencing was not performed, so intratumor heterogeneity could not be excluded. Because of the exploratory design, TCR variables were selected using unadjusted p-values without false-discovery rate correction. The highest T cell clonality was observed in uninvolved tumor-adjacent lung, where clonality exceeded that of tumor, suggesting that antigenic responses were more focused in uninvolved tumor-adjacent lung.

The trim is 5 bases for V and 3 bases for J, with a gap of 11 bases between the germline ends. The CDR3 starts with the cysteine, ends with the phenylalanine, and has 13 residues. Only the CDR3 DNA is retained, 39 bases long and in frame from the first base. From a lookup of the germline V gene, CDR1 and CDR2 are MNHGY and SAAAGT. The specimen was normal lung tissue next to the tumor, collected before any cancer treatment. This TCR was recovered from a woman aged 40-70 years with stage I lung adenocarcinoma. The chain joins TRBV6-8 to TRBJ2-7; the D gene is perhaps TRBD2, on 5 matching bases. In nucleotide form, the sequence is TGTGCCAGCAGTGCTACGAGGGTCTACGAGCAGTACTTC. This is translated as CASSATRVYEQYF.